The 19 T cell receptor beta chains reported below all come from one sample, sequenced in a study of blood T cell repertoires in COVID-19. Only in-frame clones appear in the TCRdb table, and some are missing; sequencing was by immunoSEQ multiplex PCR. The data show 75,000 to 90,000 clones, around nine tenths seen once. Source material: peripheral blood. The origin of the receptors is a man in his fifties or sixties with active or convalescent COVID-19.

J is TRBJ1-2 and V is TRBV3-1 (or the pseudogene TRBV3-2), with 7 bases fitting TRBD1. Germline V CDR1 and CDR2: LGHDT, YNNKEL (reference sequence). The CDR3 has 14 amino acids. V lost 1 base to trimming and J lost 6 bases; unmatched junction nucleotides: 5. The CDR3 DNA follows: TGTGCCAGCAGCCAAGGACAGGGCGGTCATGGCTACACCTTC. Amino acid sequence: CASSQGQGGHGYTF.

This rearrangement joins TRBV5-6 to TRBJ1-5, with D perhaps matching TRBD1 (6 bases). The CDR3 covers 17 residues. The germline V and J ends were trimmed by 4 bases and 0 bases, with 17 bases remaining between them. Germline V gives CDR1 SGHDT, CDR2 YYEEEE. The CDR3 loop reads CASSPPSGVSSNQPQHF. CDR3 DNA: TGTGCCAGCAGCCCCCCATCAGGGGTGAGTAGCAATCAGCCCCAGCATTTT.

Remarks on this clone: Additional DNA sequences in this sample encode the identical CDR3. V and J are TRBV28 and TRBJ1-4, with TRBD1 matching over 9 bases. Germline V lookup: CDR1 MDHEN, CDR2 SYDVKM. Germline trimming cut 3 bases from V and 8 bases from J; bases unmatched to any gene: 4. The CDR3 runs 14 residues. CDR3 in amino acids: CASSLGDRVEKLFF. CDR3 nucleotides: TGTGCCAGCAGTTTGGGGGACAGGGTCGAAAAACTGTTTTTT.

CDR3 protein: CASSIRWAARNTEAFF. CDR3 DNA sequence: TGTGCCAGTAGTATTAGATGGGCAGCCAGAAACACTGAAGCTTTCTTT. This chain connects TRBV19 to TRBJ1-1; unclear D gene. V lost 3 bases and J lost 2, with 16 bases in between. The germline gives CDR1 LNHDA, CDR2 SQIVND (reference sequence). This CDR3 has 16 amino acids.

The V gene is TRBV5-1, the J gene TRBJ1-2; 7 nucleotides line up with TRBD1. The CDR3 is made up of 14 amino acids. J lost 8 bases, V lost 2 bases, and 9 bases had no gene match. Germline lookup yields CDR1 SGHRS and CDR2 YFSETQ. DNA for the CDR3: TGCGCCAGCAGCTTCGGGACAGAGTCTATGGGCTACACCTTC. Translated, it gives CASSFGTESMGYTF.

V and J are TRBV5-1 and TRBJ2-1, with TRBD2 matching over 10 bases. The germline V gene encodes CDR1 SGHRS and CDR2 YFSETQ. With 3 bases clipped from V and 0 bases from J, the junction kept 9 bases outside the gene matches. CDR3 length equals 18 residues. For the CDR3, the DNA is TGCGCCAGCAGCTACCACGGGACTAGCGATAGCTCCTACAATGAGCAGTTCTTC. Protein sequence: CASSYHGTSDSSYNEQFF. The entire variable domain, with the rest obtained from reference TRBV5-1 and TRBJ2-1, is as follows: KAGVTQTPRYLIKTRGQQVTLSCSPISGHRSVSWYQQTPGQGLQFLFEYFSETQRNKGNFPGRFSGRQFSNSRSEMNVSTLELGDSALYLCASSYHGTSDSSYNEQFFGPGTRLTVL.

As regards this clone: Additional DNA sequences in this sample encode the identical CDR3. The chain has TRBV11-3 and TRBJ2-2; D remains unclear. This CDR3 is 14 amino acids long. V lost 1 base and J lost 2, with 5 bases in between. CDR1 and CDR2 (germline): SGHNT, YENEEA. This CDR3 is CASSLGQNTGELFF. The CDR3 region has the DNA TGTGCCAGCAGCTTAGGACAAAACACCGGGGAGCTGTTTTTT.

J is TRBJ2-1 and V is TRBV18; TRBD1 matches 7 bases. V lost 4 bases and J lost 3; bases outside the gene matches: 6. Germline assignment: CDR1 KGHSH and CDR2 LQKENI. This CDR3 is built from 15 residues. The CDR3 bases are TGTGCCAGCTCACTCGGGACAGACCTCTACAATGAGCAGTTCTTC. It specifies CASSLGTDLYNEQFF.

This clone has a handful of counts. V gene TRBV14 combines with J gene TRBJ1-1; 7 bases match TRBD1. The ends lost 5 bases at V and 9 bases at J; junction bases unmatched: 6. The CDR3 runs to 12 residues. The V gene's germline CDR1 is SGHDN and CDR2 FVKESK. The CDR3 region is CASSVDRVQAFF. CDR3 DNA sequence: TGTGCCAGCAGCGTCGACAGGGTGCAAGCTTTCTTT.

The chain is built from TRBV6-6 and TRBJ2-1; no definite D call. The CDR3 contains 14 residues. The germline V gene has CDR1 MNHNY and CDR2 SVGAGI (reference sequence). The ends were cut back, 6 bases at V and 6 bases at J, with 15 bases in the middle. Written as DNA, the CDR3 is TGTGCCAGCAGCACACTGGGCCAGACCAATGAGCAGTTCTTC. Translation: CASSTLGQTNEQFF.

The chain has TRBV4-1 and TRBJ1-1; 12 nucleotides align to TRBD1. J gave up 5 bases and V 0 bases, and 10 bases lay outside the gene matches. Germline V gives CDR1 MGHRA, CDR2 YSYEKL. The CDR3 has 18 residues. CDR3 residues: CASSQEARDRGRGTEAFF. In DNA, the CDR3 is TGCGCCAGCAGCCAAGAGGCCCGGGACAGGGGGCGCGGGACTGAAGCTTTCTTT.

V and J are TRBV11-2 and TRBJ2-7, with D perhaps TRBD2 (6 bases). V lost 5 bases, J lost 2 bases, and 10 bases lay in between. This CDR3 contains 13 residues. Germline CDR1 reads SGHAT; CDR2 reads FQNNGV. Written as DNA, the CDR3 is TGTGCCAGCAGCACCGGGGGAACCTACGAGCAGTACGTC. It yields the protein CASSTGGTYEQYV.

This clone came up a few times. As DNA, the CDR3 is TGTGCCAGTAGTTTGGACAGGGGAGCGACTGGGGCCAACGTCCTGACTTTC. Translated, it gives CASSLDRGATGANVLTF. The chain is built from TRBV19 and TRBJ2-6, with 9 bases identical to TRBD1. The ends lost 5 bases at V and 2 bases at J; junction bases unmatched: 7. The CDR3 runs to 17 residues. Per germline, CDR1 LNHDA and CDR2 SQIVND (reference sequence).

The rearrangement joins TRBV19 to TRBJ2-1; TRBD2 matches at 14 bases. The CDR3 contains 16 residues. V lost 4 bases to trimming and J lost 2 bases; unmatched junction nucleotides: 1. Germline CDR1 reads LNHDA; CDR2 reads SQIVND (reference sequence). The CDR3 here is CASSKGLAGAYNEQFF. DNA for the CDR3: TGTGCCAGTAGTAAGGGACTAGCGGGGGCCTACAATGAGCAGTTCTTC.

This clone was detected a few times. The chain links TRBV5-5 to TRBJ1-6; D remains ambiguous. Germline V gene sequence: CDR1 SGHKS, CDR2 YYEKEE (reference sequence). The CDR3 runs to 14 residues. Trimming took off 0 bases at V and 7 bases at J, with 8 bases between the two ends. DNA for the CDR3: TGTGCCAGCAGCTTGGAGCCATTAAATTCACCCCTCCACTTT. It codes for CASSLEPLNSPLHF. Supplemented by reference TRBV5-5 and TRBJ1-6, the full variable domain reads DAGVTQSPTHLIKTRGQQVTLRCSPISGHKSVSWYQQVLGQGPQFIFQYYEKEERGRGNFPDRFSARQFPNYSSELNVNALLLGDSALYLCASSLEPLNSPLHFGNGTRLTVT.

The gene calls are TRBV29-1 and TRBJ2-3, with D possibly matching TRBD2 (5 bases). The V end lost 0 bases, the J end lost 2 bases, and 12 bases lay between the germline ends. There are 15 residues in the CDR3. Germline CDR1 and CDR2: SQVTM and ANQGSEA. The CDR3 loop is CSVEELDTATDTQYF. CDR3 DNA sequence: TGCAGCGTTGAAGAACTAGATACTGCCACAGATACGCAGTATTTT.

This rearrangement joins TRBV6-5 to TRBJ2-7; weak D call: TRBD1 (6 bases). The CDR3 is 13 residues long. Looked up from germline, CDR1 is MNHEY and CDR2 is SVGAGI. The V end lost 3 bases, the J end lost 7 bases, and 13 bases lay between the germline ends. The CDR3 loop is CASSYNRVGEQYV. The CDR3, as DNA: TGTGCCAGCAGTTATAACAGGGTAGGGGAGCAGTACGTC.

The rearrangement uses TRBV5-1 and TRBJ2-3, with TRBD2 identical over 9 bases. Germline CDR1 SGHRS, CDR2 YFSETQ. V dropped 5 bases and J dropped 4; count of bases not matched to a gene: 5. The CDR3 spans 14 residues. CDR3 loop: CASRLAGPADTQYF. CDR3 coding DNA: TGCGCCAGCAGGCTAGCGGGGCCGGCAGATACGCAGTATTTT.

The chain carries TRBV2 and TRBJ2-3; D is ambiguous. V lost 0 bases to trimming and J lost 2 bases, with 6 bases between them. Germline assignment: CDR1 SNHLY and CDR2 FYNNEI. This CDR3 is built from 14 residues. The CDR3 sequence: CASSEAADTDTQYF. DNA of the CDR3: TGTGCCAGCAGTGAAGCGGCTGACACAGATACGCAGTATTTT.